This note documents a single T cell receptor (beta chain) sequence. Germline CDR1 reads MNHEY; CDR2 reads SVGAGI. V lost 6 bases to trimming and J lost 8 bases, with 10 bases between them. The CDR3 sequence is 11 residues long. The data stem from a study of blood T cell repertoires in COVID-19. Study-wide background: COVID-19 samples collected from the United States, Italy and Spain covered acute and convalescent phases.

Libraries were prepared by immunoSEQ multiplex PCR; TCRdb keeps only in-frame clonotypes and omits some of them. The table lists about 300,000 clones, approximately 84% of them singletons. The TCR sequence derives from a woman younger than 35 who had recovered from COVID-19. The chain joins TRBV6-5 to TRBJ1-1; tentatively, D is TRBD1 (6 bases). Sequencing was performed on PBMCs or T cells enriched from blood (not recorded which). The CDR3 protein is CASRYTGEAFF. As DNA, the CDR3 is TGTGCCAGCAGATACACAGGGGAAGCTTTCTTT.